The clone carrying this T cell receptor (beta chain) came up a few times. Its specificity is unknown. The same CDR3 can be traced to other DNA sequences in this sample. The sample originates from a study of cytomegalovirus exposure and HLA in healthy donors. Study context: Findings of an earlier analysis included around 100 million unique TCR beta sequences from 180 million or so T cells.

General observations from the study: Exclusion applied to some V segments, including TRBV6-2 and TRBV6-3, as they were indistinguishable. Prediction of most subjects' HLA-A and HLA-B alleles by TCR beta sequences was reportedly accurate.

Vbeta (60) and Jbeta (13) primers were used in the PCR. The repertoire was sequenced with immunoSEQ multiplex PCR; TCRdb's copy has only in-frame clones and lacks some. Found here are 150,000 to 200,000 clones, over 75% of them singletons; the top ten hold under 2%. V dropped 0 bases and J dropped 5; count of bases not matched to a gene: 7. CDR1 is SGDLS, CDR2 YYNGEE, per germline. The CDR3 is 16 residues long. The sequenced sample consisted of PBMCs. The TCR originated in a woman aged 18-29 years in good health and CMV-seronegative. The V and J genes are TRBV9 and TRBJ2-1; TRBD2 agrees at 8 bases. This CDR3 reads CASSVAGGLDNNEQFF. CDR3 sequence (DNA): TGTGCCAGCAGCGTAGCTGGGGGACTAGATAACAATGAGCAGTTCTTC.